One sample yielded the 23 T cell receptor beta chains listed below, sequenced in a study of blood T cell repertoires in COVID-19. Clones were sequenced by immunoSEQ multiplex PCR, and TCRdb holds only the in-frame ones, with some missing. The table lists some 530,000 clones, approximately 83% of them singletons. The specimen was peripheral blood. These receptors originate from a human donor in a cohort sampled during active COVID-19.

In DNA form, the CDR3 reads TGTGCCAGCAGCCAAGTGTCAGATCTAAGCGGGCAGTTCTTC. It translates to CASSQVSDLSGQFF. The chain is built from TRBV3-1 (or the pseudogene TRBV3-2) and TRBJ2-1; weak D call: TRBD2 (5 bases). The CDR3 runs 14 residues. V was trimmed by 1 base and J by 12 bases, leaving 16 bases between them. Germline CDR1 LGHDT, CDR2 YNNKEL (reference sequence).

The rearrangement joins TRBV5-8 to TRBJ1-3; TRBD1 aligns across 8 bases. V trimming: 4 bases; J trimming: 4 bases; junction bases outside the gene matches: 7. Germline V gene data show CDR1 as SGHTS and CDR2 as YDEGEE. CDR3 size: 15 residues. For the CDR3, the DNA is TGTGCCAGCAGCAAAGGACAGGGTGCGGGAAACACCATATATTTT. Residues: CASSKGQGAGNTIYF.

The chain links TRBV13 to TRBJ1-5; unclear D gene. V lost 5 bases and J 5 bases, leaving 10 bases between the germline ends. Germline CDR1 is PRHDT and CDR2 is FYEKMQ (reference sequence). There are 13 residues in the CDR3. The chain's CDR3 is CASSLYGDQPQHF. In DNA, the CDR3 is TGTGCCAGCAGCCTCTACGGGGATCAGCCCCAGCATTTT.

The rearrangement uses TRBV14 and TRBJ2-3; TRBD1 might be the D (6 bases). Trimming pared 2 bases from V and 8 bases from J, leaving 17 bases between. This CDR3 has 15 residues. Germline V gene sequence: CDR1 SGHDN, CDR2 FVKESK. The CDR3 coding sequence is TGTGCCAGCAGCCAATCCCGGACAGTCGGCCGTACGCAGTATTTT. As protein: CASSQSRTVGRTQYF.

The chain combines TRBV29-1 with TRBJ2-5; 9 bases fit TRBD1. This CDR3 has 14 residues. V trimming: 7 bases; J trimming: 1 base; junction bases outside the gene matches: 7. From germline, CDR1 is SQVTM and CDR2 ANQGSEA. The CDR3, as DNA: TGCAGCGCCCGCCGGGACAGGGTCCAAGAGACCCAGTACTTC. This codes for CSARRDRVQETQYF.

This chain links TRBV5-4 with TRBJ2-1; D is uncertain. Trimming left V 4 bases short and J 5 bases short, with 16 bases between. Per germline, CDR1 SGHNT and CDR2 YYREEE (reference sequence). CDR3 length equals 15 residues. Here the CDR3 reads CASSVPRPSNNEQFF. Here the CDR3 DNA reads TGTGCCAGCAGCGTACCTAGGCCCTCTAACAATGAGCAGTTCTTC.

This chain uses TRBV27 with TRBJ2-7, with a tentative D call TRBD1 (6 bases). The V gene's germline CDR1 is MNHEY and CDR2 SMNVEV (reference sequence). Trimming shortened V by 4 bases and J by 0 bases, and 13 bases separated the two germline ends. This CDR3 region has 15 residues. CDR3 amino acids: CASSSGVPSSYEQYF. The CDR3 coding sequence is TGTGCCAGCAGTTCAGGGGTCCCAAGCTCCTACGAGCAGTACTTC.

This chain connects TRBV30 to TRBJ2-5, with a weak D call TRBD2 (5 bases). The germline V gene encodes CDR1 GTSNPN and CDR2 SVGIG (reference sequence). V was pared by 7 bases and J by 4 bases, with 10 bases between. The CDR3 runs to 11 residues. CDR3 DNA: TGTGCCTTGGGGAGAGGAGAGACCCAGTACTTC. Residues: CALGRGETQYF.

The rearrangement uses TRBV29-1 and TRBJ1-3; D unclear. The CDR3 extends over 11 amino acids. Germline V gene data show CDR1 as SQVTM and CDR2 as ANQGSEA. V was cut by 8 bases and J by 4 bases, with 9 bases left in between. CDR3 loop: CSSSQGNTIYF. CDR3 sequence (DNA): TGCAGCTCTAGTCAGGGAAACACCATATATTTT. The entire variable domain, with the rest obtained from reference TRBV29-1 and TRBJ1-3, is as follows: SAVISQKPSRDICQRGTSLTIQCQVDSQVTMMFWYRQQPGQSLTLIATANQGSEATYESGFVIDKFPISRPNLTFSTLTVSNMSPEDSSIYLCSSSQGNTIYFGEGSWLTVV.

This chain joins TRBV29-1 and TRBJ1-1, with D possibly matching TRBD1 (5 bases). The germline CDR1 and CDR2 sequences are SQVTM and ANQGSEA. V lost 6 bases and J 1 base, leaving 12 bases between the germline ends. There are 13 residues in the CDR3. Here the CDR3 reads CSVERQRNTEAFF. The CDR3 bases are TGCAGCGTGGAGAGACAGAGGAACACTGAAGCTTTCTTT.

The V and J genes are TRBV29-1 and TRBJ2-7; 7 bases map to TRBD2. CDR3 length: 12 amino acids. In germline, CDR1 is SQVTM, CDR2 ANQGSEA. Trimming at V came to 6 bases and at J to 2 bases, leaving 4 bases not matched to a gene. The CDR3 region has the DNA TGCAGCGTGGGGAGGGCGACCTACGAGCAGTACTTC. Its protein is CSVGRATYEQYF.

The CDR3, as DNA: TGTGCCAGCAGCCAAGATCTATTAGCGGGAGAGCAGTACTTC. It is translated as CASSQDLLAGEQYF. The chain is built from TRBV3-1 (or the pseudogene TRBV3-2) and TRBJ2-7; 8 bases match TRBD2. CDR3 length equals 14 residues. Germline CDR1 reads LGHDT; CDR2 reads YNNKEL (reference sequence). V lost 0 bases and J lost 7; bases outside the gene matches: 5.

The count of this clone is one. The rearrangement links TRBV30 to TRBJ2-7; 7 bases match TRBD1. Germline lookup yields CDR1 GTSNPN and CDR2 SVGIG (reference sequence). The CDR3 totals 12 residues. V shed 5 bases, J shed 8 bases, and the junction held 9 bases outside the gene matches. CDR3 bases: TGTGCCTGGGGGGACAGCCACTTGCAGCAGTACTTC. It is translated as CAWGDSHLQQYF.

The chain joins TRBV21-1 to TRBJ1-6. TRBV21-1 is designated a pseudogene. The CDR3 length is 18 residues. The DNA for the CDR3 is TGTGCCAGCAGCAAAGGGAGGGTGCCAAGCTCCTATAATTCACCCCTCCACTTT. Amino acid sequence: CASSKGRVPSSYNSPLHF.

The chain uses TRBV19 and TRBJ2-5, with 12 positions matching TRBD2. Germline trimming cut 6 bases from V and 1 base from J; bases unmatched to any gene: 6. Germline V CDR1 and CDR2: LNHDA, SQIVND (reference sequence). This CDR3 is 16 amino acids long. CDR3 sequence (DNA): TGTGCCAGTAGCCTAGCGGGAGGGCCCCCCCAAGAGACCCAGTACTTC. This sequence encodes CASSLAGGPPQETQYF.

The rearrangement joins TRBV29-1 to TRBJ1-1, with D perhaps TRBD1 (5 bases). This CDR3 is built from 15 residues. Trimming cost V 5 bases and J 8 bases, with 24 bases left between them. Germline V gene lookup returns CDR1 SQVTM and CDR2 ANQGSEA. The CDR3 DNA sequence: TGCAGCGTTTTGGGAGGGAATAGTGGGGGTTTGGAAGCTTTCTTT. Translated: CSVLGGNSGGLEAFF. Full variable domain (missing parts from reference TRBV29-1 and TRBJ1-1): SAVISQKPSRDICQRGTSLTIQCQVDSQVTMMFWYRQQPGQSLTLIATANQGSEATYESGFVIDKFPISRPNLTFSTLTVSNMSPEDSSIYLCSVLGGNSGGLEAFFGQGTRLTVV.

The genes are TRBV7-2 and TRBJ1-1; D call uncertain. CDR1 and CDR2 (germline): SGHTA, FQGNSA. The CDR3 covers 15 residues. Trimming removed 1 base at V and 0 bases at J, with 9 bases between. The CDR3 protein is CASSLVGRLNTEAFF. CDR3 coding DNA: TGTGCCAGCAGCTTAGTGGGGAGGTTGAACACTGAAGCTTTCTTT.

This clone was picked up one time. The rearrangement links TRBV7-9 to TRBJ1-1, with 7 positions matching TRBD1. From germline, CDR1 is SEHNR and CDR2 FQNEAQ (reference sequence). The CDR3 sequence is 16 residues long. The V gene end was trimmed by 5 bases and the J gene end by 0 bases; junction bases not matched to a gene: 9. CDR3 coding DNA: TGTGCCAGCAGCCCAGGGGGAGGTGGGATGAACACTGAAGCTTTCTTT. It translates to CASSPGGGGMNTEAFF.

The V and J genes are TRBV7-2 and TRBJ2-7, with TRBD2 as a possible D gene (5 bases). CDR1 and CDR2 from the germline V gene are SGHTA and FQGNSA. This CDR3 spans 14 amino acids. V lost 5 bases and J lost 2, with 13 bases in between. The CDR3 nucleotides read TGTGCCAGCAGCCTGGCCCCCGGGGCCTACGAGCAGTACTTC. This translates into CASSLAPGAYEQYF. The full variable domain, with the rest looked up from reference TRBV7-2 and TRBJ2-7, is GAGVSQSPSNKVTEKGKDVELRCDPISGHTALYWYRQSLGQGLEFLIYFQGNSAPDKSGLPSDRFSAERTGGSVSTLTIQRTQQEDSAVYLCASSLAPGAYEQYFGPGTRLTVT.

V and J are TRBV9 and TRBJ2-3; D gene uncertain. The CDR3 has 13 amino acids. Trimming removed 1 base from V and 2 bases from J, with 5 bases in between. CDR1 and CDR2 (germline): SGDLS, YYNGEE. This CDR3 reads CASSVSNTDTQYF. As DNA, the CDR3 is TGTGCCAGCAGCGTAAGCAACACAGATACGCAGTATTTT.

On this clone itself: At the DNA level, this CDR3 is encoded by other sequences in the same sample as well. J is TRBJ2-1 and V is TRBV7-2, with 14 nucleotides matching TRBD2. Trimming removed 5 bases from V and 7 bases from J; junction bases left unmatched: 4. The CDR3 contains 15 residues. CDR1 is SGHTA and CDR2 is FQGNSA in the germline V gene. The CDR3 reads CASSPRLAGGNEQFF. The CDR3 nucleotides are TGTGCCAGCAGCCCTCGACTAGCGGGAGGGAATGAGCAGTTCTTC.

V gene TRBV7-9 combines with J gene TRBJ1-2, with 8 bases fitting TRBD1. The CDR3 is made up of 14 amino acids. The trim removed 1 base at V and 4 bases at J, leaving 2 bases unmatched. CDR1 is SEHNR, CDR2 FQNEAQ, per germline (reference sequence). CDR3 DNA sequence: TGTGCCAGCAGCTTAGGGGACAGGCGCTATGGCTACACCTTC. Translated: CASSLGDRRYGYTF. The full variable domain, in which reference TRBV7-9 and TRBJ1-2 provide the parts outside the CDR3, is DTGVSQNPRHKITKRGQNVTFRCDPISEHNRLYWYRQTLGQGPEFLTYFQNEAQLEKSRLLSDRFSAERPKGSFSTLEIQRTEQGDSAMYLCASSLGDRRYGYTFGSGTRLTVV.

J is TRBJ2-7 and V is TRBV2, with 7 bases that match TRBD1. The CDR3 is made up of 14 amino acids. Trimming cost V 6 bases and J 0 bases; bases outside gene matches: 5. The germline gives CDR1 SNHLY, CDR2 FYNNEI. The CDR3 here is CASSTRQGSYEQYF. In DNA form, the CDR3 reads TGTGCCAGCAGCACCCGACAGGGCTCCTACGAGCAGTACTTC.